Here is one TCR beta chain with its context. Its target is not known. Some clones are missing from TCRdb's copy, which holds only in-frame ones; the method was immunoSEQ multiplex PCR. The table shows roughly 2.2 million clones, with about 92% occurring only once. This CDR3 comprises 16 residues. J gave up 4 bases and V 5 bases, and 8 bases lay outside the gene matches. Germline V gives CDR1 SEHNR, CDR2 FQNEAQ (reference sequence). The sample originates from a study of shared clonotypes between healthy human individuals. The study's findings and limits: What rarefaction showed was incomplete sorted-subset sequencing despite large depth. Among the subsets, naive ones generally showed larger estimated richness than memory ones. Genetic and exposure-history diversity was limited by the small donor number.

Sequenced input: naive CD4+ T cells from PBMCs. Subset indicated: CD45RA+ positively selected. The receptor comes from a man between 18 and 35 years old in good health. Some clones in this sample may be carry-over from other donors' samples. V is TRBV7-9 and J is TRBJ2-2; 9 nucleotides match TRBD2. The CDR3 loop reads CASSPPSGIGTGELFF. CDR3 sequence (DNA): TGTGCCAGCAGCCCCCCTAGCGGGATTGGCACCGGGGAGCTGTTTTTT.